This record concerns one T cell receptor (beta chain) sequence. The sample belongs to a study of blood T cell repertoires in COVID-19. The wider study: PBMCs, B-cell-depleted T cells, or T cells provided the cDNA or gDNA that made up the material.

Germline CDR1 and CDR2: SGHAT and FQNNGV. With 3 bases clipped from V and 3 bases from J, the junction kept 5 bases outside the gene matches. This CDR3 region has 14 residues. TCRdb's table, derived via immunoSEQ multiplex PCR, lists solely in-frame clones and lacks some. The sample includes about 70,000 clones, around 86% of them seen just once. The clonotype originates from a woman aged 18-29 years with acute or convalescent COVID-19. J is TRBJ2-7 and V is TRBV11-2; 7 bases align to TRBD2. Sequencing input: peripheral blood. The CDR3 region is CASSLGLPSYEQYF. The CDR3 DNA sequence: TGTGCCAGCAGCTTGGGACTACCGAGCTACGAGCAGTACTTC.